The source of this T cell receptor (beta chain) is a study of cytomegalovirus exposure and HLA in healthy donors. Study findings and constraints: As a later analysis showed, a missense DCLRE1C variant was linked to trimming of TCR beta V- and J-genes. Later examination showed HLA-associated TCR beta chains had greater clonal expansion than equally common others. Sequencing likely caused a cluster of highly shared sequence variants.

Comment on this clone: Its antigen is as yet unknown. A junction end diverges from the germline sequence, so it may reflect a read error.

PCR was performed using 60 Vbeta and 13 Jbeta primers. This table comes from immunoSEQ multiplex PCR, and its TCRdb copy is limited to in-frame clones, with some not included. The repertoire holds more than 100,000 clones, with around 61% as singletons. This clonotype was sampled from a woman between 50 and 59 years old in good health and CMV-seronegative. Sequencing was carried out using PBMCs.

The CDR3 nucleotides read TGTGCCAGCAGTATGAGGGGGGGGTCGAATGAGCAGTTCTTC. Translating it yields CASSMRGGSNEQFF. The chain combines TRBV19 with TRBJ2-1; possibly TRBD2 for D (7 bases). The CDR3 runs to 14 residues. From germline, CDR1 is LNHDA and CDR2 SQIVND (reference sequence).